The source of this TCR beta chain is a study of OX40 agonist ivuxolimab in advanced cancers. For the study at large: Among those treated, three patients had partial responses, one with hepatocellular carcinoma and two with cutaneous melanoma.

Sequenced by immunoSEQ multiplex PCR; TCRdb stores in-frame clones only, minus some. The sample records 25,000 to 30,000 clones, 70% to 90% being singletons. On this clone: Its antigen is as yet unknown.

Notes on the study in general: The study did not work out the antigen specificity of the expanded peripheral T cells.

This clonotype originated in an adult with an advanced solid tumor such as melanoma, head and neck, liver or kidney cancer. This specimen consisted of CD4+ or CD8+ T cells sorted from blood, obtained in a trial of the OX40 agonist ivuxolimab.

The CDR3 DNA sequence: TGTGCCAGCAGCACCGGACCCGCTGTGGAGCAGTACTTC. Encoded protein: CASSTGPAVEQYF. The V gene is TRBV5-4, the J gene TRBJ2-7; D unresolved. Germline V lookup: CDR1 SGHNT, CDR2 YYREEE (reference sequence). Trimming shortened V by 4 bases and J by 7 bases, and 15 bases separated the two germline ends. This CDR3 is 13 amino acids long.